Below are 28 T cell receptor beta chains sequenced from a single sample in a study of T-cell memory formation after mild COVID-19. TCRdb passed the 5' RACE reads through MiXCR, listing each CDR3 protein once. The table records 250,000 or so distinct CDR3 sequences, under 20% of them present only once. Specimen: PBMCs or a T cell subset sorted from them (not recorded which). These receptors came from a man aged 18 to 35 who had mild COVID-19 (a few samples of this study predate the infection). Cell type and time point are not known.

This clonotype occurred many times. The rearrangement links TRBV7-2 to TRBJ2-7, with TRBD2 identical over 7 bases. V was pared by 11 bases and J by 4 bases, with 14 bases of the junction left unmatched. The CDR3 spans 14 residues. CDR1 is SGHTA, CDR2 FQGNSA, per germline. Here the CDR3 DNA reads TGTGCCCCATCCTGGGAAGCGGGGATATACGAGCAGTACGTC. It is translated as CAPSWEAGIYEQYV.

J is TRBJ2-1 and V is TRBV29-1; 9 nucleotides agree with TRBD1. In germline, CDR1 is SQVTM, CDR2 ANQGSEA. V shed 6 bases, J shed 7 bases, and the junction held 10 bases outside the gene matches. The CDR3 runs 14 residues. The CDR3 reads CSVGTGNRGNEQFF. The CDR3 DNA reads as TGCAGCGTGGGGACAGGGAATCGTGGGAATGAGCAGTTCTTC.

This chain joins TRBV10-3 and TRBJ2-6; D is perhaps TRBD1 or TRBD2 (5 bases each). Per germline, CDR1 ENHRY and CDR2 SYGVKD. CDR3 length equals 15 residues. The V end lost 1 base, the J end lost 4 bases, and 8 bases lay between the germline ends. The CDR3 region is CAISELGDGANVLTF. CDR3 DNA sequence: TGTGCCATCAGTGAGTTGGGGGACGGGGCCAACGTCCTGACTTTC.

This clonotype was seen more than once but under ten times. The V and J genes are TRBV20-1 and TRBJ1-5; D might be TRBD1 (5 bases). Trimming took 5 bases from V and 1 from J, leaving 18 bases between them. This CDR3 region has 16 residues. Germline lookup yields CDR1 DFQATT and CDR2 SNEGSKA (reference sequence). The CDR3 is CSASPSQGMSNQPQHF. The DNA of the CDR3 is TGCAGTGCTTCTCCTTCGCAGGGAATGAGCAATCAGCCCCAGCATTTT.

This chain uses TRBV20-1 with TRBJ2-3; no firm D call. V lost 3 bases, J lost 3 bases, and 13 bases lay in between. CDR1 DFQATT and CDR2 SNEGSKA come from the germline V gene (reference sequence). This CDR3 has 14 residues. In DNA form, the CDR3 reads TGCAGTGCTAGCGCCTTAATATTAACAGATACGCAGTATTTT. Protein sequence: CSASALILTDTQYF.

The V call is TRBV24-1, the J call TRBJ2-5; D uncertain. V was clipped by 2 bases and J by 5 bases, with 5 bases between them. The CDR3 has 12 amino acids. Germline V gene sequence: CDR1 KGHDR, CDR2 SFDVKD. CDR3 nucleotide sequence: TGTGCCACCAGTGATTCCAGGGAGACCCAGTACTTC. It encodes CATSDSRETQYF.

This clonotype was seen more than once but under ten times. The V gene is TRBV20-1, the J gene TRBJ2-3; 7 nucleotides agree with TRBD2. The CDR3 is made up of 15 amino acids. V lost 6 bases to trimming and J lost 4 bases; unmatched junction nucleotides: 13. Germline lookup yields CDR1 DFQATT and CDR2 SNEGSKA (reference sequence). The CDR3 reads CSAQMIAGGADTQYF. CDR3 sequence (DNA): TGCAGTGCCCAGATGATAGCGGGCGGGGCAGATACGCAGTATTTT.

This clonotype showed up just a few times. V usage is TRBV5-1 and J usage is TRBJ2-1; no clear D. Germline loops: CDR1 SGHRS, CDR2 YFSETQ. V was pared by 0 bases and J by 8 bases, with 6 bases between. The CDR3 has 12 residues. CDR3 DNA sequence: TGCGCCAGCAGCTTGGTACGTTATGAGCAGTTCTTC. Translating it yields CASSLVRYEQFF.

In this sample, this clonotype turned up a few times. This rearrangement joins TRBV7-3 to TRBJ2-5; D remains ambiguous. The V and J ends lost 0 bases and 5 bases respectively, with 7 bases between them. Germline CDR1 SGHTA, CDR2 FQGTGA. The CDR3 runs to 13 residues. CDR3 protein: CASSLTMGETQYF. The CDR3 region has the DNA TGTGCCAGCAGCTTAACCATGGGGGAGACCCAGTACTTC.

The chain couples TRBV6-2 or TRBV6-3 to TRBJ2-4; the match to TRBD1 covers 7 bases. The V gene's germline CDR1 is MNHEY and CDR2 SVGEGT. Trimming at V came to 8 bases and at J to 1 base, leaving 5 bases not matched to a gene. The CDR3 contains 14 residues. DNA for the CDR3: TGTGCCAGCGGACAGACAGGGGCCAAAAACATTCAGTACTTC. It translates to CASGQTGAKNIQYF.

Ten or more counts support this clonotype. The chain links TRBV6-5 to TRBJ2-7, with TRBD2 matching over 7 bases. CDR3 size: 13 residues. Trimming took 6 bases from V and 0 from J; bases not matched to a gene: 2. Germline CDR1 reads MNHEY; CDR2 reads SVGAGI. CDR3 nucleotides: TGTGCCAGCAGCCGCGGGGGCTCCTACGAGCAGTACTTC. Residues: CASSRGGSYEQYF.

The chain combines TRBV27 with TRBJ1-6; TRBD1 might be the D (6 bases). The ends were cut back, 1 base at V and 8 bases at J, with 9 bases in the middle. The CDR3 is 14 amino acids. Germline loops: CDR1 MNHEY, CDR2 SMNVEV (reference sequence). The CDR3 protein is CASSLYRVHSPLHF. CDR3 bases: TGTGCCAGCAGTTTATACAGGGTTCATTCACCCCTCCACTTT.

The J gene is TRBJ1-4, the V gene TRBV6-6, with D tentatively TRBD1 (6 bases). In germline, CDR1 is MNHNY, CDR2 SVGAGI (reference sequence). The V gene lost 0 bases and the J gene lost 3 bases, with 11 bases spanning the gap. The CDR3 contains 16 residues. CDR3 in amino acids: CASSYSGGAPNEKLFF. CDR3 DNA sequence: TGTGCCAGCAGTTACTCGGGGGGGGCGCCTAATGAAAAACTGTTTTTT.

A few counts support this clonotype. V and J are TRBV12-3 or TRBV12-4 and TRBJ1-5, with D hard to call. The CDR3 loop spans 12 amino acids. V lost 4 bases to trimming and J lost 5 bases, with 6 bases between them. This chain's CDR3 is CASSWPDQPQHF. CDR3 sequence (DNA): TGTGCCAGCAGTTGGCCGGATCAGCCCCAGCATTTT.

Here the CDR3 reads CSVGGQNTEAFF. As DNA, the CDR3 is TGCAGCGTAGGGGGCCAGAACACTGAAGCTTTCTTT. The chain links TRBV29-1 to TRBJ1-1; 7 bases align to TRBD1. This CDR3 has 12 residues. J lost 1 base, V lost 6 bases, and 2 bases had no gene match. Per germline, CDR1 SQVTM and CDR2 ANQGSEA.

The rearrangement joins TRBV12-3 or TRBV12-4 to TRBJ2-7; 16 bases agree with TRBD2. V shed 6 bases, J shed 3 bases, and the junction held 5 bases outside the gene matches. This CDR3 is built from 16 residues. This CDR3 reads CASSSGLAGGNYEQYF. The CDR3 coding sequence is TGTGCCAGCAGCTCGGGACTAGCGGGGGGGAACTACGAGCAGTACTTC.

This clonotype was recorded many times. The CDR3 sequence is CASSLDPLSGREFF. The DNA of the CDR3 is TGTGCCAGCAGCTTAGACCCCCTCAGTGGTCGTGAGTTCTTC. This chain joins TRBV11-2 and TRBJ2-1; D uncertain. CDR1 is SGHAT, CDR2 FQNNGV, per germline. V lost 0 bases, J lost 14 bases, and 17 bases lay in between. CDR3 length equals 14 residues.

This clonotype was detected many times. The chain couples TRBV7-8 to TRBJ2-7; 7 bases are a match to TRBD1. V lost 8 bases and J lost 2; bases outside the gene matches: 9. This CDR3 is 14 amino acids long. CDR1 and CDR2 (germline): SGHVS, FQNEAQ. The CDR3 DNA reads TGTGCCAGCCAGGGGGACAGCGCAACCTACGAGCAGTACTTC. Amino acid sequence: CASQGDSATYEQYF.

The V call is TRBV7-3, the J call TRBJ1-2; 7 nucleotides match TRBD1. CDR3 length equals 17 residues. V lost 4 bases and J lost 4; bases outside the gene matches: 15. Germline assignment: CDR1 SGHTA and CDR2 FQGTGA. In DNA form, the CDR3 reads TGTGCCAGCAGCTCAACCCCCGGGACAGAGTCCCCCTATGGCTACACCTTC. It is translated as CASSSTPGTESPYGYTF.

CDR3 bases: TGTGCCAGCAGCCAAGAAGTGGTCTCCTATAATTCACCCCTCCACTTT. Translation gives CASSQEVVSYNSPLHF. This chain connects TRBV14 to TRBJ1-6; D unresolved. There are 16 residues in the CDR3. Trimming pared 0 bases from V and 0 bases from J, leaving 6 bases between. Germline values: CDR1 SGHDN, CDR2 FVKESK.

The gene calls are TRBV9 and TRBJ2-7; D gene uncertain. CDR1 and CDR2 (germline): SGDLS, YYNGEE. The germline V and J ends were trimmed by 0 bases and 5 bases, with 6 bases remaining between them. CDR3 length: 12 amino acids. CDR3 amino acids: CASSVDGDEQYF. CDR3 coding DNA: TGTGCCAGCAGCGTAGATGGGGACGAGCAGTACTTC. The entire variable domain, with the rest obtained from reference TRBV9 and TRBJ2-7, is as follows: DSGVTQTPKHLITATGQRVTLRCSPRSGDLSVYWYQQSLDQGLQFLIQYYNGEERAKGNILERFSAQQFPDLHSELNLSSLELGDSALYFCASSVDGDEQYFGPGTRLTVT.

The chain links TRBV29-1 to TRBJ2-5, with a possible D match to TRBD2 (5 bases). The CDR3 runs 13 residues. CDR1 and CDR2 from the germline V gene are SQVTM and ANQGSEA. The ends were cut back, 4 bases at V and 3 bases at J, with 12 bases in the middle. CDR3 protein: CSVALGLKETQYF. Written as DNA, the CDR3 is TGCAGCGTTGCTCTTGGACTGAAAGAGACCCAGTACTTC.

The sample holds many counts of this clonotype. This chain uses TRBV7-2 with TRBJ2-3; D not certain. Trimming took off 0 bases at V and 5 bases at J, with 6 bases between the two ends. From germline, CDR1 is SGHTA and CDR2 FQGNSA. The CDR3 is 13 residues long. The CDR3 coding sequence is TGTGCCAGCAGCTTAGCCATCAAAGATACGCAGTATTTT. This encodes CASSLAIKDTQYF.

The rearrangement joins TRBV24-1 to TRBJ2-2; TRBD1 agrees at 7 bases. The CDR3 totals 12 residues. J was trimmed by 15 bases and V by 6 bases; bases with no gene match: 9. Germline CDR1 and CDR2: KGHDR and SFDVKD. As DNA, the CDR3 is TGTGCCACCAGTCCCTCGGACAGGACGATGTTTTTT. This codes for CATSPSDRTMFF.

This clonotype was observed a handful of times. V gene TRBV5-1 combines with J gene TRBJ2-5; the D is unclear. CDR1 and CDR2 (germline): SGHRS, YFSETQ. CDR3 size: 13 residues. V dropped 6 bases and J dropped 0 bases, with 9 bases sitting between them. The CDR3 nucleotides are TGCGCCAGCACTGGGCAGGACCAAGAGACCCAGTACTTC. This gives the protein CASTGQDQETQYF.

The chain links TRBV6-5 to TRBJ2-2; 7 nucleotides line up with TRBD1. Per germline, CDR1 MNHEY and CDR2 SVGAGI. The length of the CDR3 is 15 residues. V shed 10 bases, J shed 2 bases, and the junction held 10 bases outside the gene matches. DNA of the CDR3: TGTGCCACAACCTGGACAGGAGCAAACACCGGGGAGCTGTTTTTT. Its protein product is CATTWTGANTGELFF.

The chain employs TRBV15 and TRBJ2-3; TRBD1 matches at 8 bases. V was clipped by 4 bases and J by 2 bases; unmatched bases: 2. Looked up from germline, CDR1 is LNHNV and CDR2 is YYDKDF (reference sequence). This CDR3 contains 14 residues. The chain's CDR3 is CATSNRGATDTQYF. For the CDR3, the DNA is TGTGCCACCAGCAACAGGGGGGCCACAGATACGCAGTATTTT.

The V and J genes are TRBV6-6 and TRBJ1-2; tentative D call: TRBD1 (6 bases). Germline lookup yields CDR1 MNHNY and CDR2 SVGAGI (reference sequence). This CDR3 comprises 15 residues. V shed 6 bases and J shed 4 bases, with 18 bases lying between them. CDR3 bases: TGTGCCAGCAGCGACCCAACAGGGCCGGGCTATGGCTACACCTTC. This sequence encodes CASSDPTGPGYGYTF.